The 17 T cell receptor beta chains below come from one sample, sequenced in a study of Ad26.COV2.S vaccination and SARS-CoV-2 variants. As to treatment: 19 received Ad26.COV2.S at low or high dose, single or two shots; roughly five received placebo; per-sample allocation not given. Vaccine and placebo recipients were sampled on day 63 after the first injection. The data were produced by immunoSEQ multiplex PCR, yet TCRdb's version contains in-frame clones alone and is incomplete. The sample lists 360,000 or so clones, around 87% occurring once. The specimen was peripheral blood, collected in a trial of Ad26.COV2.S vaccine versus placebo. The receptors shown here come from a person aged 18-65 years who received the Ad26.COV2.S COVID-19 vaccine or a placebo.

Regarding this clone: At one end, the junction sequence differs from germline, possibly due to a read error. The CDR3 spells CASSLGAYANTGELFF. The CDR3 DNA follows: TGTGCTAGCAGCTTAGGGGCCTACGCGAACACCGGGGAGCTGTTTTTT. This chain links TRBV7-7 with TRBJ2-2; tentatively, D is TRBD1 (5 bases). This CDR3 contains 16 residues. Germline V gene lookup returns CDR1 SSHAT and CDR2 FNYEAQ (reference sequence).

The chain is built from TRBV5-4 and TRBJ2-2; no clear D. Trimming stripped 1 base from V and 4 bases from J, with 8 bases between. Germline V gives CDR1 SGHNT, CDR2 YYREEE (reference sequence). There are 14 residues in the CDR3. CDR3 nucleotides: TGTGCCAGCAGCTTGACAGCGCCCACCGGGGAGCTGTTTTTT. It specifies CASSLTAPTGELFF.

This clone turned up a few times. CDR3 coding DNA: TGTGCCAGCAGCTTAGGGCAGGGGGTCTCCTCTGGAAACACCATATATTTT. It specifies CASSLGQGVSSGNTIYF. The chain combines TRBV7-9 with TRBJ1-3; 7 bases map to TRBD1. The V gene end was trimmed by 1 base and the J gene end by 0 bases; junction bases not matched to a gene: 6. Germline V gene sequence: CDR1 SEHNR, CDR2 FQNEAQ (reference sequence). The CDR3 extends over 17 amino acids.

The chain combines TRBV19 with TRBJ2-1; 14 nucleotides match TRBD2. The CDR3 sequence is 16 residues long. Looked up from germline, CDR1 is LNHDA and CDR2 is SQIVND (reference sequence). Trimming at V came to 10 bases and at J to 6 bases, leaving 11 bases not matched to a gene. The CDR3 region is CATLGTSGGRTNEQFF. The CDR3 DNA reads as TGTGCCACCCTCGGGACTAGCGGGGGACGAACCAATGAGCAGTTCTTC.

The rearrangement links TRBV6-2 or TRBV6-3 to TRBJ2-3, with D tentatively TRBD2 (5 bases). V lost 5 bases, J lost 7 bases, and 7 bases lay in between. The CDR3 consists of 11 residues. The germline CDR1 and CDR2 sequences are MNHEY and SVGEGT. The CDR3 nucleotides read TGTGCCAGCAGTGGAGGAAATACGCAGTATTTT. Protein: CASSGGNTQYF.

CDR3 loop: CASSFSTGNNYGYTF. CDR3 nucleotide sequence: TGTGCCAGCAGCTTCTCGACAGGGAATAACTATGGCTACACCTTC. The chain combines TRBV7-2 with TRBJ1-2; 7 bases map to TRBD1. The CDR3 spans 15 residues. The V gene's germline CDR1 is SGHTA and CDR2 FQGNSA. V was clipped by 3 bases and J by 1 base; unmatched bases: 5.

Concerning this clone itself: This sample also contains other DNA sequences that code for the same CDR3. The chain combines TRBV12-3 or TRBV12-4 with TRBJ1-5; D is unclear. This CDR3 region has 13 residues. V gave up 3 bases and J gave up 1 base, with 4 bases separating them. The CDR3 DNA reads as TGTGCCAGCAGTTTGGGGAGCAATCAGCCCCAGCATTTT. Amino acids: CASSLGSNQPQHF.

This chain joins TRBV25-1 and TRBJ2-4; D perhaps matches TRBD1 (7 bases). CDR3 length: 15 amino acids. Trimming removed 0 bases at V and 8 bases at J, with 14 bases between. Germline assignment: CDR1 MGHDK and CDR2 SYGVNS. This CDR3 reads CASSEYRQGGYIQYF. CDR3 coding DNA: TGTGCCAGCAGTGAATATCGGCAGGGGGGCTACATTCAGTACTTC.

V and J are TRBV7-3 and TRBJ2-7; D tentatively reads TRBD1 or TRBD2 (5 bases each). V dropped 4 bases and J dropped 2 bases, with 18 bases sitting between them. CDR1 is SGHTA and CDR2 is FQGTGA in the germline V gene. The CDR3 is 16 amino acids. The DNA of the CDR3 is TGTGCCAGCAGCTATACCCCTCGGGACGGACCCTACGAGCAGTACTTC. This gives the protein CASSYTPRDGPYEQYF.

The chain combines TRBV27 with TRBJ1-2; tentative D call: TRBD1 (6 bases). CDR1 is MNHEY, CDR2 SMNVEV, per germline (reference sequence). V lost 3 bases, J lost 5 bases, and 13 bases lay in between. The CDR3 consists of 14 residues. The CDR3 region is CASSLNRGEYGYTF. CDR3 sequence (DNA): TGTGCCAGCAGTTTGAATAGGGGGGAATATGGCTACACCTTC.

V and J are TRBV7-6 and TRBJ2-7, with D tentatively TRBD1 (6 bases). The V and J ends lost 1 base and 0 bases respectively, with 10 bases between them. The CDR3 contains 15 residues. Germline V CDR1 and CDR2: SGHVS, FNYEAQ. The CDR3 nucleotides read TGTGCCAGCAGCTTAGGGCAGGGGTCCTCCTACGAGCAGTACTTC. As protein: CASSLGQGSSYEQYF.

The V call is TRBV6-1, the J call TRBJ1-3; D call uncertain. Germline CDR1 MNHNS, CDR2 SASEGT. The CDR3 is 17 amino acids. V lost 4 bases and J 0 bases, leaving 16 bases between the germline ends. CDR3 region: CASSASRRINSGNTIYF. The CDR3 nucleotides are TGTGCCAGCAGTGCGAGTCGCAGGATAAACTCTGGAAACACCATATATTTT.

This chain connects TRBV5-1 to TRBJ1-2; D is perhaps TRBD1 (6 bases). The CDR3 is made up of 16 amino acids. V shed 4 bases and J shed 13 bases, with 29 bases lying between them. Germline CDR1 SGHRS, CDR2 YFSETQ. DNA for the CDR3: TGCGCCAGCAGCCCTACGGGAGGACAGCCGCCAGAGAGATGCACCTTC. This translates into CASSPTGGQPPERCTF.

The V call is TRBV7-2, the J call TRBJ1-1; no firm D call. Between the trimmed V and J ends, which lost 0 bases and 1 base, there was a span of 9 bases. Germline V gene sequence: CDR1 SGHTA, CDR2 FQGNSA. The CDR3 is made up of 15 amino acids. The CDR3, as DNA: TGTGCCAGCAGCTTAGCGCGACGGAGGAACACTGAAGCTTTCTTT. Amino acid sequence: CASSLARRRNTEAFF.

V usage is TRBV19 and J usage is TRBJ1-6, with 8 bases that match TRBD1. Germline-derived CDR1 and CDR2 are LNHDA and SQIVND (reference sequence). This CDR3 spans 17 amino acids. V dropped 4 bases and J dropped 5; count of bases not matched to a gene: 10. CDR3 in DNA: TGTGCCAGTAGTAACCATGACAGGGGCTCGAATAATTCACCCCTCCACTTT. Translating it yields CASSNHDRGSNNSPLHF.

V usage is TRBV2 and J usage is TRBJ2-1, with 9 bases aligning to TRBD2. This CDR3 is built from 14 residues. CDR1 SNHLY and CDR2 FYNNEI come from the germline V gene. V dropped 6 bases and J dropped 5; count of bases not matched to a gene: 5. The CDR3 nucleotides read TGTGCCAGCAGAGGGACTAGCCAAAACAATGAGCAGTTCTTC. Its translation is CASRGTSQNNEQFF. Supplemented by reference TRBV2 and TRBJ2-1, the full variable domain reads EPEVTQTPSHQVTQMGQEVILRCVPISNHLYFYWYRQILGQKVEFLVSFYNNEISEKSEIFDDQFSVERPDGSNFTLKIRSTKLEDSAMYFCASRGTSQNNEQFFGPGTRLTVL.

V gene TRBV4-1 combines with J gene TRBJ1-4, with a tentative D call TRBD1 (6 bases). V lost 1 base and J 7 bases, leaving 13 bases between the germline ends. CDR1 is MGHRA and CDR2 is YSYEKL in the germline V gene. The CDR3 is 15 amino acids. The CDR3 region is CASSQGAGVVEKLFF. The CDR3 DNA follows: TGCGCCAGCAGCCAAGGGGCAGGGGTGGTTGAAAAACTGTTTTTT.